The next 15 T cell receptor beta chains were all read from a single sample in a study of PD-1 blockade in classical Hodgkin lymphoma. The sample's time point: cycle 4 day 1 (C4D1), after more than five weeks of nivolumab. There was relapse after autologous stem cell transplantation in every patient, and there was variation in brentuximab vedotin exposure. Purified CD4+ T cells were obtained from thawed PBMCs through magnetic negative selection. The data were produced by immunoSEQ multiplex PCR, yet TCRdb's version contains in-frame clones alone and is incomplete. This sample carries 25,000 to 35,000 clones, more than 80% of them seen once, and the ten largest clones take 2.4%. The sequencing here drew on CD4+ T cells from blood, taken before the fourth cycle of nivolumab. The receptors stem from a human donor with classical Hodgkin lymphoma.

A single count supports this clone. This chain connects TRBV19 to TRBJ2-7; TRBD2 matches 11 bases. This CDR3 comprises 15 residues. J gave up 1 base and V 3 bases, and 2 bases lay outside the gene matches. From germline, CDR1 is LNHDA and CDR2 SQIVND (reference sequence). The CDR3 spells CASSIGTSGSYEQYF. The CDR3 DNA is TGTGCCAGTAGTATTGGGACTAGCGGTTCCTACGAGCAGTACTTC.

This rearrangement joins TRBV11-3 to TRBJ2-2; TRBD1 aligns across 7 bases. V dropped 5 bases and J dropped 1; count of bases not matched to a gene: 4. The germline V gene has CDR1 SGHNT and CDR2 YENEEA. There are 15 residues in the CDR3. The DNA of the CDR3 is TGTGCCAGCAGCCCCCGACAGGGGAACACCGGGGAGCTGTTTTTT. It specifies CASSPRQGNTGELFF.

The V gene is TRBV30, the J gene TRBJ1-1; no clear D gene. CDR3 size: 13 residues. V gave up 4 bases and J gave up 1 base, with 10 bases separating them. The germline gives CDR1 GTSNPN, CDR2 SVGIG (reference sequence). This CDR3 reads CAWNAEQNTEAFF. The CDR3 DNA reads as TGTGCCTGGAACGCCGAACAGAACACTGAAGCTTTCTTT.

This chain connects TRBV7-2 to TRBJ2-5, with D perhaps TRBD1 or TRBD2 (5 bases each). From germline, CDR1 is SGHTA and CDR2 FQGNSA. The CDR3 extends over 13 amino acids. V was cut by 5 bases and J by 5 bases, with 12 bases left in between. CDR3 nucleotide sequence: TGTGCCAGCAGCCGCCCCGGGGCGGAGACCCAGTACTTC. It encodes CASSRPGAETQYF.

The sample holds one count of this clone. The CDR3 nucleotides are TGCGCCAGCAGTGAAGGGGTGCAGGAGACCCAGTACTTC. Protein sequence: CASSEGVQETQYF. The chain couples TRBV10-1 to TRBJ2-5; weak D call: TRBD1 (5 bases). CDR3 length: 13 amino acids. V lost 3 bases to trimming and J lost 5 bases, with 10 bases between them. The V gene's germline CDR1 is WNHNN and CDR2 SYGVQD (reference sequence).

This sequence joins TRBV7-2 and TRBJ2-1; the match to TRBD2 covers 14 bases. The trim removed 4 bases at V and 7 bases at J, leaving 9 bases unmatched. The V gene's germline CDR1 is SGHTA and CDR2 FQGNSA. The CDR3 totals 17 residues. CDR3 DNA sequence: TGTGCCAGCAGCTCGACTAGCGGGAGGGTGGGTAGGAATGAGCAGTTCTTC. Encoded protein: CASSSTSGRVGRNEQFF.

CDR3 coding DNA: TGTGCCAGCAGCCAAGACAGGAGGTTACAGGGGCTCCAAGAGACCCAGTACTTC. Protein: CASSQDRRLQGLQETQYF. The genes are TRBV14 and TRBJ2-5, with 7 bases aligning to TRBD1. Germline-derived CDR1 and CDR2 are SGHDN and FVKESK. This CDR3 contains 18 residues. V lost 0 bases and J lost 1; bases outside the gene matches: 11. Variable domain in full (rest from reference TRBV14 and TRBJ2-5): EAGVTQFPSHSVIEKGQTVTLRCDPISGHDNLYWYRRVMGKEIKFLLHFVKESKQDESGMPNNRFLAERTGGTYSTLKVQPAELEDSGVYFCASSQDRRLQGLQETQYFGPGTRLLVL.

The J gene is TRBJ2-3, the V gene TRBV6-1, with D possibly matching TRBD1 (5 bases). Per germline, CDR1 MNHNS and CDR2 SASEGT. The CDR3 length is 14 residues. V dropped 7 bases and J dropped 1 base, with 12 bases sitting between them. In DNA, the CDR3 is TGTGCCAGCATCCCTCAGGGTGGCACAGATACGCAGTATTTT. Translated: CASIPQGGTDTQYF.

The V and J genes are TRBV5-4 and TRBJ1-1; D gene uncertain. Trimming pared 4 bases from V and 2 bases from J, leaving 12 bases between. Germline V CDR1 and CDR2: SGHNT, YYREEE (reference sequence). CDR3 length: 14 amino acids. Here the CDR3 DNA reads TGTGCCAGCAGCATGGACGGTGCAAACACTGAAGCTTTCTTT. It is translated as CASSMDGANTEAFF.

The chain uses TRBV5-8 and TRBJ1-4; tentatively, D is TRBD1 (5 bases). V was shortened by 1 base and J by 4 bases, with 8 bases between the two germline ends. Germline assignment: CDR1 SGHTS and CDR2 YDEGEE. The length of the CDR3 is 14 residues. This CDR3 is CASSLNRRNEKLFF. Written as DNA, the CDR3 is TGTGCCAGCAGCTTGAACAGGCGTAATGAAAAACTGTTTTTT.

This sequence joins TRBV5-1 and TRBJ2-7; D remains unclear. The CDR3 length is 15 residues. V was trimmed by 2 bases and J by 3 bases, leaving 15 bases between them. Germline lookup yields CDR1 SGHRS and CDR2 YFSETQ. The CDR3 protein is CASSLVVGTDYEQYF. The CDR3 nucleotides are TGCGCCAGCAGCTTAGTGGTAGGCACAGACTACGAGCAGTACTTC.

The V and J genes are TRBV19 and TRBJ1-1, with no clear D. V shed 5 bases and J shed 1 base, with 14 bases lying between them. This CDR3 region has 15 residues. CDR1 is LNHDA, CDR2 SQIVND, per germline (reference sequence). CDR3 loop: CASSQMGRANTEAFF. CDR3 nucleotide sequence: TGTGCCAGTAGTCAGATGGGTCGGGCGAACACTGAAGCTTTCTTT.

This rearrangement joins TRBV30 to TRBJ2-4; D is uncertain. Trimming stripped 3 bases from V and 0 bases from J, with 18 bases between. Germline CDR1 GTSNPN, CDR2 SVGIG (reference sequence). This CDR3 contains 17 residues. DNA of the CDR3: TGTGCCTGGAGCCGGAGAGAATCGGGCACAGCCAAAAACATTCAGTACTTC. Its translation: CAWSRRESGTAKNIQYF.

This chain uses TRBV11-2 with TRBJ2-7; D is uncertain. Trimming cost V 5 bases and J 13 bases, with 21 bases left between them. Germline-derived CDR1 and CDR2 are SGHAT and FQNNGV. This CDR3 spans 13 amino acids. CDR3 protein: CASSPNRRRARYF. The CDR3 DNA reads as TGTGCCAGCAGCCCCAACCGGCGACGAGCCAGATACTTC.

V gene TRBV6-6 combines with J gene TRBJ2-2; perhaps TRBD2 as D (6 bases). The CDR3 contains 15 residues. The germline V gene has CDR1 MNHNY and CDR2 SVGAGI (reference sequence). The V gene lost 4 bases and the J gene lost 1 base, with 10 bases spanning the gap. Written as DNA, the CDR3 is TGTGCCAGCAGTTCAACCGGGGGGAACACCGGGGAGCTGTTTTTT. It yields the protein CASSSTGGNTGELFF.